This T cell receptor beta chain is drawn from a study of cytomegalovirus exposure and HLA in healthy donors. Study conclusions and caveats: Reports indicated that the classifier achieved high specificity and sensitivity in diagnosing cytomegalovirus status. Listed as cytomegalovirus-associated were roughly 180 TCR beta chains. DRB1 had the most TCR associations and HLA-C the fewest, a later analysis found, with rates varying by HLA locus.

Concerning this clone: No antigen is known for it. One end of the junction varies from germline; a read error may be responsible.

Healthy bone marrow donors formed the donor group. The germline V gene has CDR1 LGHNA and CDR2 YNFKEQ. The CDR3 is 14 residues long. This PCR relied on a set of 60 Vbeta primers and 13 Jbeta primers. Sequencing was performed with immunoSEQ multiplex PCR; in TCRdb, only in-frame clones are kept and a portion is missing. The data contain roughly 240,000 clones, about 85% of them singletons. The specimen was PBMCs. The chain is built from TRBV4-2 and TRBJ1-2; tentative D call: TRBD1 (5 bases). The TCR comes from a girl aged 2 to 9 in good health and CMV-seronegative. The chain's CDR3 is CASSQGAGGNGYTF. DNA of the CDR3: TGTGCCAGCAGTCAAGGGGCAGGAGGGAATGGCTACACCTTC.